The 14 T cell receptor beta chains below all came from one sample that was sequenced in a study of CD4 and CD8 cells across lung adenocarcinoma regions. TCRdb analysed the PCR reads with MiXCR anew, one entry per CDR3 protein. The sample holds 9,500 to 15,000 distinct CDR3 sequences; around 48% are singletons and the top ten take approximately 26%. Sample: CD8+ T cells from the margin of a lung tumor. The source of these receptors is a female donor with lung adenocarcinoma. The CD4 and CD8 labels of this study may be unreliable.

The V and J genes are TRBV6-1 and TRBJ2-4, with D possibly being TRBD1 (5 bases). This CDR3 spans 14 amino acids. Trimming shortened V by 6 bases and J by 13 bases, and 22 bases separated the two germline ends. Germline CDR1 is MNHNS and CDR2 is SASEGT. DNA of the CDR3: TGTGCCAGCAGCCAACAGGAATACCAAAACACCCAGTACTTC. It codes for CASSQQEYQNTQYF.

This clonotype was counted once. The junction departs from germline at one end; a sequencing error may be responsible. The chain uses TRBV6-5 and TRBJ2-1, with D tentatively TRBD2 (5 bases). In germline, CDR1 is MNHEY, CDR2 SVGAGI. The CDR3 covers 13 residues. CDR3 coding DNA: TGTGCCAGCAGTTGGGCAAGGAACGGGGAGCAGTTTTTC. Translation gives CASSWARNGEQFF.

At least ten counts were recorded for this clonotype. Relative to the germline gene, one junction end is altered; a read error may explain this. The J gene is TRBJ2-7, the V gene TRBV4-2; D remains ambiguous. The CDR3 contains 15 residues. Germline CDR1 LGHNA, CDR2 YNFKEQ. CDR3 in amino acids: CASSQDSPGPYEQYF. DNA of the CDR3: TGCGCCAGCAGCCAAGACTCTCCTGGCCCCTACGAGCAGTACTTC.

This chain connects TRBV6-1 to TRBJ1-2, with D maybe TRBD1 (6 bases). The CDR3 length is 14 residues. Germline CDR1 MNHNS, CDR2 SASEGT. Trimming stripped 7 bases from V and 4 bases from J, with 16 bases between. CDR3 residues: CASTSDGGAYGYTF. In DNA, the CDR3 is TGTGCCAGCACCTCGGACGGGGGGGCCTATGGCTACACCTTC.

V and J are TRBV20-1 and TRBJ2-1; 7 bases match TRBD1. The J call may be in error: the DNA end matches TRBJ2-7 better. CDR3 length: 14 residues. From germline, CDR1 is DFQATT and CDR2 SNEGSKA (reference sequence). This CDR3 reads CSAPARGRGYEQYF. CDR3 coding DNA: TGCAGTGCCCCAGCCAGGGGGAGAGGGTACGAGCAGTACTTC.

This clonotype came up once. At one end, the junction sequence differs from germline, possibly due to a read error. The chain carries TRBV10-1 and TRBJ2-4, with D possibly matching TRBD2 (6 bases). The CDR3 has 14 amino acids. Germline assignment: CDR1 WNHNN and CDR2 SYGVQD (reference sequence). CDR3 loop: CAGREVRSEESQYF. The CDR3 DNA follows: TGCGCCGGCAGGGAGGTGCGGAGCGAAGAGTCTCAGTACTTC.

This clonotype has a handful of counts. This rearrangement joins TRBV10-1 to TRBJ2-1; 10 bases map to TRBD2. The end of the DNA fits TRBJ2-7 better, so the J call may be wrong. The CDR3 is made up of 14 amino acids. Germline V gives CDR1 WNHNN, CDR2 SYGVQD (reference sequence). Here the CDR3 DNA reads TGCGCCAGCAGTGATAGCGGGGGGTCCTACGAGCAGTACTTC. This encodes CASSDSGGSYEQYF.

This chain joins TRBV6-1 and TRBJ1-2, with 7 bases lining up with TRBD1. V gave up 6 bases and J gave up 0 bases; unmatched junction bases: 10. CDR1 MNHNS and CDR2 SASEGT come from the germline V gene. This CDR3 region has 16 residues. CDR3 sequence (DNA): TGTGCCAGCAGATTCATGGGGACAGAATCTAACTATGGCTACACCTTC. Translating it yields CASRFMGTESNYGYTF.

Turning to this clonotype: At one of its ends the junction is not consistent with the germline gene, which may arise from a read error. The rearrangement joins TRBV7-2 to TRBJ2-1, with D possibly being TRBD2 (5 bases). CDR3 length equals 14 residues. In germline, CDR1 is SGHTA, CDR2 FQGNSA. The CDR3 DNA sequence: TGTGCGGGCAGCTTCGCGAGGGCCTACAATGAGCAGTTCTTT. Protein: CAGSFARAYNEQFF.

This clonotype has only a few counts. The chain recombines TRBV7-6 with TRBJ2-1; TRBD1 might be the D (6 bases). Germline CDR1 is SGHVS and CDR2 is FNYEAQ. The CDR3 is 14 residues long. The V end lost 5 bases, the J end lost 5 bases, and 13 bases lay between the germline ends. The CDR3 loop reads CASSDRDTNNEQFF. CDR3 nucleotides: TGTGCCAGCAGCGACCGGGACACAAACAATGAGCAGTTCTTC.

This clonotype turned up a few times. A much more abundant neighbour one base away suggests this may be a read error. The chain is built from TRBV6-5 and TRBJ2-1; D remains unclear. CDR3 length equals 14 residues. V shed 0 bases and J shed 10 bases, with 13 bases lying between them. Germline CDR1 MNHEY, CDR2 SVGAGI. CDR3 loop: CASSYSQSSYEQFF. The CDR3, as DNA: TGTGCCAGCAGTTACTCACAAAGCTCCTACGAGCAGTTCTTC.

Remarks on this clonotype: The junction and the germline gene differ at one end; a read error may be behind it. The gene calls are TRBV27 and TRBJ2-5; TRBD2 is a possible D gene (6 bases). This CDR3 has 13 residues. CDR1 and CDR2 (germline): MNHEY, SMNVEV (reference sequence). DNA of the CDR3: TGTGCCAGCAGGTCGGGGAGGCGAACGACCCAATATTTC. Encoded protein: CASRSGRRTTQYF.

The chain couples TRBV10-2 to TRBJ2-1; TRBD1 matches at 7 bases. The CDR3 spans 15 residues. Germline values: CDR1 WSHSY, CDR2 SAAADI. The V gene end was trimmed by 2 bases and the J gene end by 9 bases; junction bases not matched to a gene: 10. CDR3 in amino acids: CASSETRQGVGEQFF. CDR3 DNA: TGCGCCAGCAGTGAGACTAGACAGGGAGTGGGTGAGCAGTTCTTC.

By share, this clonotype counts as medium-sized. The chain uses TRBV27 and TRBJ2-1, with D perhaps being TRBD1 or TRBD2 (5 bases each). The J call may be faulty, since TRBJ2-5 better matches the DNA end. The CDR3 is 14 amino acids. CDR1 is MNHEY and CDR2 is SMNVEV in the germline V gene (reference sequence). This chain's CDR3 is CASSLTGTGETQYF. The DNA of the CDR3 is TGTGCCAGCAGTCTCACCGGGACCGGGGAGACCCAGTACTTC.